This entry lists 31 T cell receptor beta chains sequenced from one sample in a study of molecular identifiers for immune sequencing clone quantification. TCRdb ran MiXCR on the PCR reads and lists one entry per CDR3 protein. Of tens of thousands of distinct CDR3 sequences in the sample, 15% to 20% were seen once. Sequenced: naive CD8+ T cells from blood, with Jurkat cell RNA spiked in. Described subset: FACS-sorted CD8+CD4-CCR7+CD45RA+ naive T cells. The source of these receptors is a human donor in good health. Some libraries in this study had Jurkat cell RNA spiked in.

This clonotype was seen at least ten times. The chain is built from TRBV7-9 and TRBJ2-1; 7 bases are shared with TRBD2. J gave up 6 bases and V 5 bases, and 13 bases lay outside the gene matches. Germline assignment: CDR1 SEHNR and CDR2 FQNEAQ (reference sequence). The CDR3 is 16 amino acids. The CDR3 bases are TGTGCCAGCAGCATTTTAGCGGGCCCGACGATCAATGAGCAGTTCTTC. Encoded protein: CASSILAGPTINEQFF. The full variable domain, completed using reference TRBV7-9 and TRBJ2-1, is DTGVSQNPRHKITKRGQNVTFRCDPISEHNRLYWYRQTLGQGPEFLTYFQNEAQLEKSRLLSDRFSAERPKGSFSTLEIQRTEQGDSAMYLCASSILAGPTINEQFFGPGTRLTVL.

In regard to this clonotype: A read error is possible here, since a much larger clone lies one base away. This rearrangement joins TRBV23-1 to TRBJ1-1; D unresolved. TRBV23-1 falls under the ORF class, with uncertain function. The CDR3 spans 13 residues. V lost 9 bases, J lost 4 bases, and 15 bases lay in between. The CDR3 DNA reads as TGCGCCAGGTTCGCCAGGATGAGCACTGAAGCTTTCTTT. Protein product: CARFARMSTEAFF.

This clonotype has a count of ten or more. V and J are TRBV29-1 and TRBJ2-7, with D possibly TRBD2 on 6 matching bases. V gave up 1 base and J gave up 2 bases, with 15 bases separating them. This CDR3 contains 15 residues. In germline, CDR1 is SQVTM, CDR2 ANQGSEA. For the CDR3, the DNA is TGCAGCGTTGAAGGAGGAGGGACCTCCCCCTACGAGCAGTACTTC. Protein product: CSVEGGGTSPYEQYF.

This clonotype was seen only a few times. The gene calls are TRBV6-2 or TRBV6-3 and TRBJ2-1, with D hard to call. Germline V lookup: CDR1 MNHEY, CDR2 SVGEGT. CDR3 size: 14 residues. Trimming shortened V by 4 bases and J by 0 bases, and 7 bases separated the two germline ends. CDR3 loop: CASSLESSYNEQFF. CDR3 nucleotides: TGTGCCAGCAGTTTGGAAAGCTCCTACAATGAGCAGTTCTTC.

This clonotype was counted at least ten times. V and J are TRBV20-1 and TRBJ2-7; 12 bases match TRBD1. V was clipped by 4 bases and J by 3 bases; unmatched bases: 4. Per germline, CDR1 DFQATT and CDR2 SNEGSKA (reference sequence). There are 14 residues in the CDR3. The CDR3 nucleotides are TGCAGTGCTATGCGGGACAGGGGGCACTACGAGCAGTACTTC. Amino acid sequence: CSAMRDRGHYEQYF.

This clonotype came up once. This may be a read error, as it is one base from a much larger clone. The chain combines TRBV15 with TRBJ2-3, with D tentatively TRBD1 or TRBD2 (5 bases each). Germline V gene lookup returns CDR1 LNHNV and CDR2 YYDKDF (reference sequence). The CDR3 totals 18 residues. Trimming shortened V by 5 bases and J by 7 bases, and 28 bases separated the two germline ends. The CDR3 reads CATSGGQNTDYLYHTQYF. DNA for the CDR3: TGTGCCACCAGCGGCGGACAAAACACTGACTATCTATATCATACGCAGTATTTT.

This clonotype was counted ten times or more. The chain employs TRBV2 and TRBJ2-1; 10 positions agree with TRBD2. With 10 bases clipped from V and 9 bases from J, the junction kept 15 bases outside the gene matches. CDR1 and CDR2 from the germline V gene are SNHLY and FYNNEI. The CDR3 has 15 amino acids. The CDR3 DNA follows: TGTGCCATCCTCTCACTAGCGGGGCAGGGGGCTGAGCAGTTCTTC. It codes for CAILSLAGQGAEQFF. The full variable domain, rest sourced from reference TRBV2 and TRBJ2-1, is EPEVTQTPSHQVTQMGQEVILRCVPISNHLYFYWYRQILGQKVEFLVSFYNNEISEKSEIFDDQFSVERPDGSNFTLKIRSTKLEDSAMYFCAILSLAGQGAEQFFGPGTRLTVL.

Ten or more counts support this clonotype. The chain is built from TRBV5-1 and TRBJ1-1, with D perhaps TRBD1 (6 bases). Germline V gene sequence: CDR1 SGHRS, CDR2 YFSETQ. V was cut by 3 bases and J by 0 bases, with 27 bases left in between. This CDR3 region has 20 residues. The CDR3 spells CASSSLLYRVEGAMNTEAFF. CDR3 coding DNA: TGCGCCAGCAGCTCCCTACTCTACAGGGTGGAGGGTGCGATGAACACTGAAGCTTTCTTT. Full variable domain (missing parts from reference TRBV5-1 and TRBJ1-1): KAGVTQTPRYLIKTRGQQVTLSCSPISGHRSVSWYQQTPGQGLQFLFEYFSETQRNKGNFPGRFSGRQFSNSRSEMNVSTLELGDSALYLCASSSLLYRVEGAMNTEAFFGQGTRLTVV.

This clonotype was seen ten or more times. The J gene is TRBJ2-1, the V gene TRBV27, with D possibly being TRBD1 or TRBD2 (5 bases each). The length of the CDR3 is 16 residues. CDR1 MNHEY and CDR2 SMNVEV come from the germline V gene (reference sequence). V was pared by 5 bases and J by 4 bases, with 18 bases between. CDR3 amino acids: CASSQDGPGLYNEQFF. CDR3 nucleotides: TGTGCCAGCAGTCAAGATGGGCCGGGGCTATACAATGAGCAGTTCTTC.

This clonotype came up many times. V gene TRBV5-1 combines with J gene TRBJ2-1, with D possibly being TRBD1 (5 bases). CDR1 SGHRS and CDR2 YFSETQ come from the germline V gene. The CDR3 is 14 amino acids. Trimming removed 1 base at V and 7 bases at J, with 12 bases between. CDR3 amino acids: CASSLYQGLNEQFF. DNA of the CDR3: TGCGCCAGCAGCTTGTATCAGGGATTGAATGAGCAGTTCTTC. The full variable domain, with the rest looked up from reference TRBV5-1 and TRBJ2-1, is KAGVTQTPRYLIKTRGQQVTLSCSPISGHRSVSWYQQTPGQGLQFLFEYFSETQRNKGNFPGRFSGRQFSNSRSEMNVSTLELGDSALYLCASSLYQGLNEQFFGPGTRLTVL.

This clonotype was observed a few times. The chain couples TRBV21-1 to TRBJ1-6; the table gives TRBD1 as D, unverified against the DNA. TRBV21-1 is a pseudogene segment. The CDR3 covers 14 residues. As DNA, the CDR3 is TGTGCCAGCAGTTACAGGGTGGTTTGGTCACCCCTCCACTTT. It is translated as CASSYRVVWSPLHF.

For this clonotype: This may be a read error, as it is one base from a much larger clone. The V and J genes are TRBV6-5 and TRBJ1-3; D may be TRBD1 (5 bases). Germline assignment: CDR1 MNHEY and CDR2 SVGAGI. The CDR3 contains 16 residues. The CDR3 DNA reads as TGTGCCAGCAGTTACGGCGGGGAGGGGACGGGAAACACCATGTATTTT. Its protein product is CASSYGGEGTGNTMYF.

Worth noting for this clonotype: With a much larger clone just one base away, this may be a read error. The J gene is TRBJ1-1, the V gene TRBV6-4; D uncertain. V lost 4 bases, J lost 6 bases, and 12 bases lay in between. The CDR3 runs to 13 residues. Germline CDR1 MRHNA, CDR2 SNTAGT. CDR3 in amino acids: CASSVAESAEAFF. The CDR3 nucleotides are TGTGCCAGCAGTGTCGCGGAGAGCGCTGAAGCTTTCTTT.

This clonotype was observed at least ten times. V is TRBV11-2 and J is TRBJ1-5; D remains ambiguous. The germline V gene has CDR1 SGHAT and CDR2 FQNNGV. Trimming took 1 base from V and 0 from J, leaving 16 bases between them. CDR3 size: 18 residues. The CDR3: CASSLAGHYGDSNQPQHF. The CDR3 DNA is TGTGCCAGCAGCTTAGCTGGCCACTACGGAGATAGCAATCAGCCCCAGCATTTT.

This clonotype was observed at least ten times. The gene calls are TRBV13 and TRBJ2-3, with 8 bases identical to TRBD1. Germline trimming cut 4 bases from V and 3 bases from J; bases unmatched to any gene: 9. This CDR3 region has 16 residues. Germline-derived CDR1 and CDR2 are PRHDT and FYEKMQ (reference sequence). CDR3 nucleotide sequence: TGTGCCAGCAGCTCCGACCGGGACAGGTTTACAGATACGCAGTATTTT. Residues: CASSSDRDRFTDTQYF. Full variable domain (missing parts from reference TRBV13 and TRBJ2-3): AAGVIQSPRHLIKEKRETATLKCYPIPRHDTVYWYQQGPGQDPQFLISFYEKMQSDKGSIPDRFSAQQFSDYHSELNMSSLELGDSALYFCASSSDRDRFTDTQYFGPGTRLTVL.

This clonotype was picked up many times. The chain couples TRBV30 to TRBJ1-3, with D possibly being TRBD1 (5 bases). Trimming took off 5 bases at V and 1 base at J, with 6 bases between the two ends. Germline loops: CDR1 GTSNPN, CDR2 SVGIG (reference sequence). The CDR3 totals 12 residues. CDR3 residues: CAWGASGNTIYF. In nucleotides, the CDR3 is TGTGCCTGGGGGGCTTCTGGAAACACCATATATTTT.

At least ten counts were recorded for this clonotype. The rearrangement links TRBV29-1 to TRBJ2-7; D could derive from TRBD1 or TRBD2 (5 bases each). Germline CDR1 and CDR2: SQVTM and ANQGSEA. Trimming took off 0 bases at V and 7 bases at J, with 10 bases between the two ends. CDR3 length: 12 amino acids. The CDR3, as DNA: TGCAGCGTTGAAGATTGGGGGTTAGAGCAGTACTTC. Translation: CSVEDWGLEQYF.

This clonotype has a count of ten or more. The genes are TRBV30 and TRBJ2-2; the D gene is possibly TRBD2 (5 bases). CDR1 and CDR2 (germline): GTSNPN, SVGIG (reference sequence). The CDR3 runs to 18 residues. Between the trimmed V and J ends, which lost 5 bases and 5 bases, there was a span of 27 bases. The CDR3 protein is CAWGRGRDDVVGTGELFF. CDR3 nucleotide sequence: TGTGCCTGGGGTCGTGGGAGAGACGACGTAGTCGGAACCGGGGAGCTGTTTTTT.

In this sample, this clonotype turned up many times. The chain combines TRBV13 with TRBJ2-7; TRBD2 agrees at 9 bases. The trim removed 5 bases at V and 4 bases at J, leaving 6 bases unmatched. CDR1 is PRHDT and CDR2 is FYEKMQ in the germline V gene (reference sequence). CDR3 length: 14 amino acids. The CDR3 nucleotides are TGTGCCAGCAGCCTCGGACTAGCGCGGTACGAGCAGTACTTC. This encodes CASSLGLARYEQYF.

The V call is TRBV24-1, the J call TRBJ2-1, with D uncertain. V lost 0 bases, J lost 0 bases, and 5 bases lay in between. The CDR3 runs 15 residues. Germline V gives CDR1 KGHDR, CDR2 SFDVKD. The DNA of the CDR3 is TGTGCCACCAGTGATTTGGCAAGCTCCTACAATGAGCAGTTCTTC. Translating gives CATSDLASSYNEQFF.

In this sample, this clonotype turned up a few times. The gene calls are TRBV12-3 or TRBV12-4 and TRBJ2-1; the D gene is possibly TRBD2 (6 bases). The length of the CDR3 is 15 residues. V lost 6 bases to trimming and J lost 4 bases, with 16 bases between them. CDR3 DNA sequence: TGTGCCAGCAGGCCGGAGGGACGGGGTTACAATGAGCAGTTCTTC. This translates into CASRPEGRGYNEQFF.

The CDR3 DNA sequence: TGTGCCACCAAGGCGAGAGGAGCAAGCAATGAGCAGTTCTTC. As protein: CATKARGASNEQFF. The chain recombines TRBV24-1 with TRBJ2-1, with D uncertain. This CDR3 is built from 14 residues. V shed 8 bases and J shed 6 bases, with 16 bases lying between them. Germline assignment: CDR1 KGHDR and CDR2 SFDVKD.

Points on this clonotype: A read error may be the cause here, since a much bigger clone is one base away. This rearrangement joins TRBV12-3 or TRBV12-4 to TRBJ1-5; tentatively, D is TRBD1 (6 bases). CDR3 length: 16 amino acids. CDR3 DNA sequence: TGTGCCAGCGGTTTAGAGGGGGTTGAAAGCAATCAGCCCCAGCATTTT. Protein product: CASGLEGVESNQPQHF.

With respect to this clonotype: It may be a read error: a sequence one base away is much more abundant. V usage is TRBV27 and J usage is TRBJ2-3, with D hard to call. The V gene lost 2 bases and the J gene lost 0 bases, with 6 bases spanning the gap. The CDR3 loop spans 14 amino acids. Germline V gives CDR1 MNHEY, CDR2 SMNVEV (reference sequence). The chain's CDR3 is CASSLPDSTDTQYF. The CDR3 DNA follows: TGTGCCAGCAGTTTACCCGACAGCACAGATACGCAGTATTTT.

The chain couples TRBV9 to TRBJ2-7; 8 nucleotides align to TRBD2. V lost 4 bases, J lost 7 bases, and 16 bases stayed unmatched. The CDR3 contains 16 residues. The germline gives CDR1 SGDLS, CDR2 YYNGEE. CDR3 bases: TGTGCCAGCAGCCCAGCGAGGGGGGGGACTAGGCGGGAGCAGTACTTC. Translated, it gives CASSPARGGTRREQYF.

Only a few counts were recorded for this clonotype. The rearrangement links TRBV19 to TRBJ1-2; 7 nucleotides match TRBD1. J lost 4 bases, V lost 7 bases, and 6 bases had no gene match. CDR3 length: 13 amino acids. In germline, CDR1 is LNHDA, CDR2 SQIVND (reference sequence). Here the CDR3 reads CASNMGTAYGYTF. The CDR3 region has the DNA TGTGCCAGTAACATGGGGACAGCCTATGGCTACACCTTC.

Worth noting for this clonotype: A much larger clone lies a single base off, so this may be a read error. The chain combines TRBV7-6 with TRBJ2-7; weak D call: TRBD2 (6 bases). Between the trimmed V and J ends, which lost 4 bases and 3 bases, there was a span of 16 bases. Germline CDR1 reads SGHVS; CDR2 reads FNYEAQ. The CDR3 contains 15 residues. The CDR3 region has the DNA TGTGCCAGCAGCTCACCGGGACGGGGGAGCTACGAGCAGTACTTC. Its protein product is CASSSPGRGSYEQYF.

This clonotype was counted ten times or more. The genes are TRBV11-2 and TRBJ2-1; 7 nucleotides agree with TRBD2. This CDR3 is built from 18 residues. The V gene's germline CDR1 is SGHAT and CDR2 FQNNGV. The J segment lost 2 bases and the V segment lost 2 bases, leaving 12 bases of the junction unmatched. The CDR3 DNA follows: TGTGCCAGCAGCTTAACGGGGAGCGGGGCGGTACCCTACAATGAGCAGTTCTTC. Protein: CASSLTGSGAVPYNEQFF.

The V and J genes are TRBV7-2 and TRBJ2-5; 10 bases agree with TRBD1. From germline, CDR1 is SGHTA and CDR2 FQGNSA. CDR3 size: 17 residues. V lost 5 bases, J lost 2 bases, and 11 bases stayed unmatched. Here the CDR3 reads CASSPRDRGIFQETQYF. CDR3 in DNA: TGTGCCAGCAGCCCTCGGGACAGGGGAATATTTCAAGAGACCCAGTACTTC. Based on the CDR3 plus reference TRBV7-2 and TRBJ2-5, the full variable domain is GAGVSQSPSNKVTEKGKDVELRCDPISGHTALYWYRQSLGQGLEFLIYFQGNSAPDKSGLPSDRFSAERTGGSVSTLTIQRTQQEDSAVYLCASSPRDRGIFQETQYFGPGTRLLVL.

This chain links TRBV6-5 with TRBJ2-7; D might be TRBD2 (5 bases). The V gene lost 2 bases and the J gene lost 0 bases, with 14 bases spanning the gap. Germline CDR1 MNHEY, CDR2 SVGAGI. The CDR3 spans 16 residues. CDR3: CASSYGVGSLSYEQYF. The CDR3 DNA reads TGTGCCAGCAGTTACGGTGTTGGGAGTCTCTCCTACGAGCAGTACTTC.

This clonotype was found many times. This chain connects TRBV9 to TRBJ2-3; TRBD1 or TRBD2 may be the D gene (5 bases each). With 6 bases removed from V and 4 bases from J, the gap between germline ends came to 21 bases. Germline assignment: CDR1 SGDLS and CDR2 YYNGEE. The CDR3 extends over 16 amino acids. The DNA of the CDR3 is TGTGCCAGCACCGACGACCGGGACCCAGATCCAGATACGCAGTATTTT. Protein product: CASTDDRDPDPDTQYF.